The rows below give T cell receptor beta chains drawn from one sample of a study of blood T cell repertoires in COVID-19. Sequenced by immunoSEQ multiplex PCR; TCRdb stores in-frame clones only, minus some. This sample has approximately 250,000 clones, with roughly 90% found just once. What was sequenced was peripheral blood. The source is a woman aged 70-85 years with COVID-19, enrolled during active disease. The CDR3 runs from the conserved cysteine through the conserved F or W. Each record gives: J gene, D gene, V gene, clone size, CDR3 DNA, CDR3 protein. A D gene is named only where the DNA matches it firmly. Clone size is stated in some rows and not others, as once, few, many or a class when expanded.

>TRBJ2-2|TRBD2|TRBV30|once
TGTGCCTGCCTAAAGGGACTAGCGAGGGTGACCGGGGAGCTGTTTTTT
CACLKGLARVTGELFF
>TRBJ1-1|-|TRBV6-5|few
TGTGCCAGCAGTTACTCGGACTACCCGAACACTGAAGCTTTCTTT
CASSYSDYPNTEAFF
>TRBJ2-5|-|TRBV2|-
TGTGCCAGCAGTTCCTCTTTCCTGGGGGGGACCCAGTACTTC
CASSSSFLGGTQYF
>TRBJ1-1|-|TRBV5-1|-
TGCGCCAGCAGTTTTGGGACTGCCCCCGGTAAAGCTTTCTTT
CASSFGTAPGKAFF
>TRBJ1-2|TRBD1|TRBV28|-
TGTGCCAGCAGTTTAAGTCCCACTACAGGGGGCGCGCGGGGCTACACCTTC
CASSLSPTTGGARGYTF
>TRBJ2-3|-|TRBV6-2/TRBV6-3|-
TGTGCCAGCAGCTCCACCATTGCGGCGGATACGCAGTATTTT
CASSSTIAADTQYF
>TRBJ2-2|-|TRBV5-1|-
TGCGCCAGCAGCTTGGCCCCTATGGGGGGAAGCACCGGGGAGCTGTTTTTT
CASSLAPMGGSTGELFF
>TRBJ2-1|-|TRBV5-1|-
TGCGCCAGCAGCTTGGCCTGGAGTACCGTGAATGAGCAGTTCTTC
CASSLAWSTVNEQFF
>TRBJ1-6|-|TRBV4-1|-
TGCGCCGGAGGACAGCCCTATAATTCACCCCTCCACTTT
CAGGQPYNSPLHF
>TRBJ2-5|-|TRBV10-3|-
TGTGCCATCAGGGAGGGAGTCCCCTGGGAGACCCAGTACTTC
CAIREGVPWETQYF
>TRBJ1-4|-|TRBV5-1|few
TGCGCCAGCAGATCGGAGACGGTAACTAATGAAAAACTGTTTTTT
CASRSETVTNEKLFF
>TRBJ1-2|TRBD1|TRBV30|-
TGTGCCTGGAGTTTGGACAGGGGGGGAGGCTACACCTTC
CAWSLDRGGGYTF
>TRBJ2-7|TRBD1|TRBV27|once
TGTGCCAGCAGTCTTCCCGGGACAGTCAGGGAGCAGTACTTC
CASSLPGTVREQYF
>TRBJ1-1|-|TRBV7-9|-
TGTGCCAGCAGCTCGGGTCCGAACACTGAAGCTTTCTTT
CASSSGPNTEAFF
>TRBJ1-6|-|TRBV5-1|few
TGCGCCAGCAGCTTGGGCCAGGATAATTCACCCCTCCACTTT
CASSLGQDNSPLHF
>TRBJ1-1|-|TRBV7-9|-
TGTGCCAGCAGCCTCGGACACTTCCTCCCCACTGAAGCTTTCTTT
CASSLGHFLPTEAFF
>TRBJ1-2|-|TRBV5-8|-
TGTGCCAGCAGCTTGGCAGTTGAAGCTAACTATGGCTACACCTTC
CASSLAVEANYGYTF
>TRBJ1-2|TRBD1|TRBV4-1|few
TGCGCCAGCAGCTGGGACAGGGGAGACTATGGCTACACCTTC
CASSWDRGDYGYTF
>TRBJ2-1|TRBD2|TRBV19|-
TGTGCCAGTAGTCTACTGAAGGGGACTAACAACAATGAGCAGTTCTTC
CASSLLKGTNNNEQFF
>TRBJ2-3|-|TRBV24-1|-
TGTGCCACCAGTGATTACTCCACGGGGTTTACGCAGTATTTT
CATSDYSTGFTQYF
>TRBJ2-2|-|TRBV5-1|-
TGCGCCAGCAGCTTGGTAGTGGACAGCGGGGAGCTGTTTTTT
CASSLVVDSGELFF
>TRBJ1-2|-|TRBV5-8|-
TGTGCCAGCAGCTTGTCCAGGGGCGGCTATGGCTACACCTTC
CASSLSRGGYGYTF
>TRBJ1-4|TRBD1|TRBV29-1|-
TGCAGCGTTCGAACAGGGGGTAGTTCGACTAATGAAAAACTGTTTTTT
CSVRTGGSSTNEKLFF
>TRBJ2-5|-|TRBV5-1|-
TGCGCCAGCAGCCGACAGGAGAAAGAGACCCAGTACTTC
CASSRQEKETQYF
>TRBJ2-2|-|TRBV6-5|-
TGTGCCAGCAGGCTACTTGAGAAGAACACCGGGGAGCTGTTTTTT
CASRLLEKNTGELFF
>TRBJ2-3|TRBD2|TRBV24-1|-
TGTGCCACCAGTGATTCCGGACTAGCGGGGTCCGCTACGCAGTATTTT
CATSDSGLAGSATQYF
>TRBJ2-7|-|TRBV18|few
TGTGCCAGCTCACCTGCCCTCTGGGGAGTGTACGAGCAGTACTTC
CASSPALWGVYEQYF
>TRBJ2-3|TRBD2|TRBV2|-
TGTGCCAGCAGGCGTACTAGCGGGGGAACGACAGATACGCAGTATTTT
CASRRTSGGTTDTQYF
>TRBJ2-2|-|TRBV10-1|-
TGCGCCAGCAGTCCGGGACTCTCGAACACCGGGGAGCTGTTTTTT
CASSPGLSNTGELFF
>TRBJ2-3|-|TRBV18|-
TGTGCCAGCTCACCCTCAGGTTCCATCACTGGGGATACGCAGTATTTT
CASSPSGSITGDTQYF
>TRBJ2-1|-|TRBV21-1|-
TGTGCCAGCAGCAAAGGGGGACTGGCCGCCTACAATGAGCAGTTCTTC
CASSKGGLAAYNEQFF
>TRBJ1-2|TRBD1|TRBV29-1|-
TGCAGCGTTGCCAGGACAGGGAGGGAAGGCTACACCTTC
CSVARTGREGYTF
>TRBJ2-7|-|TRBV15|-
TGTGCCACCAGCAGAGATCTTAAGAACAGGTCCTTC
CATSRDLKNRSF
>TRBJ2-7|-|TRBV4-3|-
TGCGCCAGCAGCCAAGTAAACTCGGTCACCTACGAGCAGTACTTC
CASSQVNSVTYEQYF
>TRBJ2-3|TRBD2|TRBV7-9|-
TGTGCCAGCAGTCGATTAGCGGGGGGGCGTAGCACAGATACGCAGTATTTT
CASSRLAGGRSTDTQYF
>TRBJ2-1|-|TRBV27|once
TGTGCCAGCAGGCTAGCTTCTAGCTCCTACAATGAGCAGTTCTTC
CASRLASSSYNEQFF
>TRBJ2-2|TRBD1|TRBV10-3|-
TGTGCCATTAGACCCGGGACAGGGGCTTCCGGGGAGCTGTTTTTT
CAIRPGTGASGELFF
>TRBJ2-7|-|TRBV4-3|once
TGCGCCAGCAGCCCCTGGACATCCCACTACGAGCAGTACTTC
CASSPWTSHYEQYF
>TRBJ1-4|-|TRBV30|-
TGTGCCTGGAGTGGTTCTTTTTTT
CAWSGSFF
>TRBJ1-5|TRBD1|TRBV5-1|-
TGCGCCAGCAGCCTCACGGGACAGAACAATCAGCCCCAGCATTTT
CASSLTGQNNQPQHF
>TRBJ2-2|TRBD2|TRBV2|-
TGTGCCAGCAGTGGGCAGCGGGGGAACACCGGGGAGCTGTTTTTT
CASSGQRGNTGELFF
>TRBJ1-4|-|TRBV6-5|few
TGTGCCAGCAGTTACTCGGGGACACCCTTTGAAAAACTGTTTTTT
CASSYSGTPFEKLFF
>TRBJ1-1|-|TRBV5-4|-
TGTGCCAGCAGCTCCGGGACAATGAACACTGAAGCTTTCTTT
CASSSGTMNTEAFF
>TRBJ2-7|-|TRBV24-1|-
TGTGCCACCAGTGACCCACAGGGCGCCTACGAGCAGTACTTC
CATSDPQGAYEQYF
>TRBJ1-6|-|TRBV28|-
TGTGCCAGCAGTTACAGCTCCTATAATTCACCCCTCCACTTT
CASSYSSYNSPLHF